These 8 T cell receptor beta chains originate from one sample sequenced in a study of B cell selection in AIRE deficiency. Clones were read by immunoSEQ multiplex PCR, and TCRdb kept only the in-frame ones, dropping some. Found here are several thousand clones, around 87% of them singletons; the top ten hold about 2.9%. Regulatory T cells were sorted as CD4+CD25hiCD127low/negative cells. Material for sequencing was Tregs sorted from PBMCs. All receptors come from a human donor with AIRE deficiency.

The J gene is TRBJ1-2, the V gene TRBV28; weak D call: TRBD1 (5 bases). V lost 2 bases and J lost 7, with 11 bases in between. The CDR3 runs to 13 residues. CDR1 and CDR2 from the germline V gene are MDHEN and SYDVKM. CDR3 loop: CASSLPGGRGYTF. DNA for the CDR3: TGTGCCAGCAGTTTACCGGGGGGACGTGGCTACACCTTC.

CDR3 amino acids: CASSKSTGTLMNTEAFF. The CDR3 DNA reads TGTGCCAGCAGCAAATCAACAGGAACCCTAATGAACACTGAAGCTTTCTTT. This chain connects TRBV21-1 to TRBJ1-1; TRBD1 was called by the table and not checked on the DNA. TRBV21-1 is termed a pseudogene. The CDR3 is made up of 17 amino acids.

The gene calls are TRBV7-2 and TRBJ2-3, with D maybe TRBD2 (5 bases). The CDR3 contains 13 residues. Looked up from germline, CDR1 is SGHTA and CDR2 is FQGNSA. V shed 7 bases and J shed 2 bases, with 10 bases lying between them. For the CDR3, the DNA is TGTGCCAGCAATCGGGGTCTCACAGATACGCAGTATTTT. Its protein is CASNRGLTDTQYF.

The V call is TRBV30, the J call TRBJ1-2, with 7 bases aligning to TRBD1. Germline CDR1 GTSNPN, CDR2 SVGIG (reference sequence). The length of the CDR3 is 17 residues. Trimming cost V 2 bases and J 4 bases; bases outside gene matches: 16. CDR3 amino acids: CAWSPPLPGQLIYGYTF. In nucleotides, the CDR3 is TGTGCCTGGAGTCCGCCCCTCCCGGGACAGCTTATCTATGGCTACACCTTC.

The gene calls are TRBV6-6 and TRBJ2-2, with D unclear. Trimming took off 11 bases at V and 7 bases at J, with 5 bases between the two ends. The CDR3 consists of 9 residues. Germline V gene sequence: CDR1 MNHNY, CDR2 SVGAGI (reference sequence). The CDR3 region is CAVGGELFF. The DNA of the CDR3 is TGTGCCGTTGGCGGGGAGCTGTTTTTT.

The chain carries TRBV28 and TRBJ1-2, with unresolved D. This CDR3 is built from 13 residues. The V gene's germline CDR1 is MDHEN and CDR2 SYDVKM. Trimming stripped 7 bases from V and 1 base from J, with 10 bases between. CDR3 amino acids: CASTLSVNYGYTF. The CDR3, as DNA: TGTGCCAGCACCCTTTCCGTTAACTATGGCTACACCTTC.

V gene TRBV18 combines with J gene TRBJ2-1; D possibly corresponds to TRBD1 (5 bases). There are 14 residues in the CDR3. The germline V and J ends were trimmed by 1 base and 2 bases, with 6 bases remaining between them. Germline loops: CDR1 KGHSH, CDR2 LQKENI. CDR3 nucleotides: TGTGCCAGCTCACCACGGGGCCCCTACAATGAGCAGTTCTTC. Amino acids: CASSPRGPYNEQFF.

The V and J genes are TRBV27 and TRBJ2-1; D possibly uses TRBD1 or TRBD2 (5 bases each). CDR3 size: 15 residues. Trimming removed 5 bases at V and 6 bases at J, with 17 bases between. Germline CDR1 reads MNHEY; CDR2 reads SMNVEV (reference sequence). The CDR3 spells CASSPRGAASNEQFF. CDR3 nucleotide sequence: TGTGCCAGCAGTCCCCGGGGCGCGGCTTCCAATGAGCAGTTCTTC.